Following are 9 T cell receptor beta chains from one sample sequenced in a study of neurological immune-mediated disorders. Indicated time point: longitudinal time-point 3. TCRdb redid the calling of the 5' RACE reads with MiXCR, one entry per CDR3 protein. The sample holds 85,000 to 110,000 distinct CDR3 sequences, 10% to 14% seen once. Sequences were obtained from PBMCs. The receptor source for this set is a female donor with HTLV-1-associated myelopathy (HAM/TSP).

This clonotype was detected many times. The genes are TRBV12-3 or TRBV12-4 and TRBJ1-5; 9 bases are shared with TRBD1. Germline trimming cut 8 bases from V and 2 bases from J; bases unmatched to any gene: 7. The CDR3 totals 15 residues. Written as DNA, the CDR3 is TGTGCCAGCTCCCGGGGACAGGGAGGCAATCAGCCCCAGCATTTT. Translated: CASSRGQGGNQPQHF.

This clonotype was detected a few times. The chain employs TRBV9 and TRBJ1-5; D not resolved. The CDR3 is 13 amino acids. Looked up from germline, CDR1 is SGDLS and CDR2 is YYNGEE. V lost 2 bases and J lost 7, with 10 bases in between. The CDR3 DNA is TGTGCCAGCAGCGTCCCCTGTGGGCAGCCCCAGCATTTT. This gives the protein CASSVPCGQPQHF.

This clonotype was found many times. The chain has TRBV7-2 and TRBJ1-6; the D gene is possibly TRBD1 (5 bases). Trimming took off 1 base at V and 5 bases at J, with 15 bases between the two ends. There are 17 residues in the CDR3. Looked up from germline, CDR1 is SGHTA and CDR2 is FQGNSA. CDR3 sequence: CASSLVPREGHNSPLHF. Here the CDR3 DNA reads TGTGCCAGCAGCTTAGTTCCCAGGGAAGGACATAATTCACCCCTCCACTTT.

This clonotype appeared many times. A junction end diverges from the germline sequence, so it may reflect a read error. The CDR3 sequence: CSARGADTDTQYF. In DNA form, the CDR3 reads TGCAGTGCAAGAGGGGCAGACACAGATACGCAGTATTTT. The chain joins TRBV20-1 to TRBJ2-3; D is tentatively TRBD1 or TRBD2 (5 bases each). Germline-derived CDR1 and CDR2 are DFQATT and SNEGSKA (reference sequence). This CDR3 has 13 residues.

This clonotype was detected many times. CDR3 loop: CAAGNRELYEQYF. The CDR3 DNA is TGTGCCGCGGGAAACAGGGAACTCTACGAGCAGTACTTC. This rearrangement joins TRBV10-3 to TRBJ2-7; D might be TRBD1 or TRBD2, each matching 6 bases. Trimming took off 11 bases at V and 3 bases at J, with 17 bases between the two ends. Germline V gene sequence: CDR1 ENHRY, CDR2 SYGVKD. CDR3 length: 13 amino acids.

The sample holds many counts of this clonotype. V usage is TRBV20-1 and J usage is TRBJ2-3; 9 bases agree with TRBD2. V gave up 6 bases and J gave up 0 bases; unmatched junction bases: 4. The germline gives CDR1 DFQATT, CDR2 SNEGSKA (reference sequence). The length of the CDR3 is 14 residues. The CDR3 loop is CSAWTSASTDTQYF. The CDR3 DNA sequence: TGCAGTGCGTGGACTAGCGCTAGCACAGATACGCAGTATTTT.

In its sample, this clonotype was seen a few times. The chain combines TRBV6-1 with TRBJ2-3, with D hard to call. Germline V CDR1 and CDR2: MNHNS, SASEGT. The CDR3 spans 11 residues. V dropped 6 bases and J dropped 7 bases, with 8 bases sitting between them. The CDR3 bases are TGTGCCAGCAGCCAATCCCATACGCAGTATTTT. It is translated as CASSQSHTQYF.

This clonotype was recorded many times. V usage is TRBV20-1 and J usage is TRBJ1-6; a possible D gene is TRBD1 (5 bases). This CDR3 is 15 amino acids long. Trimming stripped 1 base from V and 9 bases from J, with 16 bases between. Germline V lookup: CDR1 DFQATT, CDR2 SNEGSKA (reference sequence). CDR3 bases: TGCAGTGCTAGAGTCTCTAACACAGGAGGTTCACCCCTCCACTTT. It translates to CSARVSNTGGSPLHF.

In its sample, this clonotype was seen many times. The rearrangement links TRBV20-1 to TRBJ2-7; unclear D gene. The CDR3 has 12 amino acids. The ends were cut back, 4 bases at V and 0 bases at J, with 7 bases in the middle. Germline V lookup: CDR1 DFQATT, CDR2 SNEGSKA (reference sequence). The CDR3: CSAKGSSYEQYF. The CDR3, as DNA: TGCAGTGCTAAAGGCAGCTCCTACGAGCAGTACTTC.